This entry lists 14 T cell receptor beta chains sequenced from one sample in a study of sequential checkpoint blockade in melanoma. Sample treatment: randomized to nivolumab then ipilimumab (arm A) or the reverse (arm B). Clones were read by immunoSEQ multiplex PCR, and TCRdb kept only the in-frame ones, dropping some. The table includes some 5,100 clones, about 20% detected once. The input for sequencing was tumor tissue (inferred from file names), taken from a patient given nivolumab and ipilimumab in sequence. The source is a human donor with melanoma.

In DNA form, the CDR3 reads TGTGCCAGCAGTTACACAGGCCTGGGCTACACCTTC. Its translation is CASSYTGLGYTF. The rearrangement joins TRBV6-8 to TRBJ1-2; possible D gene TRBD1, 5 bases. The germline V and J ends were trimmed by 2 bases and 8 bases, with 9 bases remaining between them. The CDR3 extends over 12 amino acids. Germline CDR1 MNHGY, CDR2 SAAAGT.

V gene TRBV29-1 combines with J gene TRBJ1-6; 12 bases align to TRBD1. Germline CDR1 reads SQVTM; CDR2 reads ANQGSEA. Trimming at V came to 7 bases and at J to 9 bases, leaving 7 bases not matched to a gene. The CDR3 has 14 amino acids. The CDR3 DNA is TGCAGCGCCAAGGGACAGGGGGCAAGTTCACCCCTCCACTTT. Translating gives CSAKGQGASSPLHF. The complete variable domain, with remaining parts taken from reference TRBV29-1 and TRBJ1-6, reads SAVISQKPSRDICQRGTSLTIQCQVDSQVTMMFWYRQQPGQSLTLIATANQGSEATYESGFVIDKFPISRPNLTFSTLTVSNMSPEDSSIYLCSAKGQGASSPLHFGNGTRLTVT.

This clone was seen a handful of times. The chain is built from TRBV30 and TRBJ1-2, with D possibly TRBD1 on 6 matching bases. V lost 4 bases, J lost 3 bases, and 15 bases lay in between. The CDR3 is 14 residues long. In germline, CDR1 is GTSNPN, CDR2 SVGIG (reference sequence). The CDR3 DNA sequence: TGTGCCTGGAACCACTGGGACACCGACTATGGCTACACCTTC. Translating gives CAWNHWDTDYGYTF.

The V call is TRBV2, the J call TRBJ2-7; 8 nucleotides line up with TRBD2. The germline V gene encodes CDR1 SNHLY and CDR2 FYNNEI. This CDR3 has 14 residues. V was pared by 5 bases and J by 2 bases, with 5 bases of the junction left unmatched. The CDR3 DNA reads TGTGCCAGCAGTTGGGGAGCGGGGGCCTACGAGCAGTACTTC. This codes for CASSWGAGAYEQYF.

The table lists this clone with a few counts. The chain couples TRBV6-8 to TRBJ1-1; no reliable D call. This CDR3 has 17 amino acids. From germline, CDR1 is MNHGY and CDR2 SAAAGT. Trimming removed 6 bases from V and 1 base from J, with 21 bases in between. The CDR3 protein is CASRPLSGIEPNTEAFF. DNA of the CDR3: TGTGCCAGCAGACCCTTATCCGGGATAGAGCCGAACACTGAAGCTTTCTTT.

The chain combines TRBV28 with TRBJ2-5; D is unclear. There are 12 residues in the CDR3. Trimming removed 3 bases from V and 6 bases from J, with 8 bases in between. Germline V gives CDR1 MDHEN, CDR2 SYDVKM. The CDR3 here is CASSLFKQTQYF. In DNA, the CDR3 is TGTGCCAGCAGTTTGTTTAAACAGACCCAGTACTTC.

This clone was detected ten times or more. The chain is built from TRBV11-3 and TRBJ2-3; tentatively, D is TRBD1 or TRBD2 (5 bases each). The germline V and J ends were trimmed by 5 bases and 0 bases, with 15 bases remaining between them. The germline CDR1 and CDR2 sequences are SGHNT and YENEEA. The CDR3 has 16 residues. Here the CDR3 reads CASSPRLRDSTDTQYF. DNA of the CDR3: TGTGCCAGCAGCCCGCGACTTAGGGACAGCACAGATACGCAGTATTTT.

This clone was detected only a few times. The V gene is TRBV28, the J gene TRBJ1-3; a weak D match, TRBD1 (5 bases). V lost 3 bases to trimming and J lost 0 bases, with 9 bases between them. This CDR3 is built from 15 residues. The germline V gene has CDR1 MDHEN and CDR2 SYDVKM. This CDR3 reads CASSLTAPSGNTIYF. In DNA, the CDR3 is TGTGCCAGCAGTTTGACAGCACCCTCTGGAAACACCATATATTTT.

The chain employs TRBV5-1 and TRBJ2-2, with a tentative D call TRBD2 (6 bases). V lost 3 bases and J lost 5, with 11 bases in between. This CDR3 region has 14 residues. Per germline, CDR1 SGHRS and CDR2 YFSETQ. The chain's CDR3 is CASSWSAGTGELFF. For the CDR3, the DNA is TGCGCCAGCAGCTGGTCGGCGGGGACCGGGGAGCTGTTTTTT.

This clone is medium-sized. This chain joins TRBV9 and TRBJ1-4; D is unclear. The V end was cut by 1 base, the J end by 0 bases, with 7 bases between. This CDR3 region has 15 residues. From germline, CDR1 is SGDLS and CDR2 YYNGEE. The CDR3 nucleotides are TGTGCCAGCAGCGTAAAAGGAGCAACTAATGAAAAACTGTTTTTT. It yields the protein CASSVKGATNEKLFF.

CDR3 region: CASSYKGGAFF. DNA of the CDR3: TGTGCCAGCAGTTACAAGGGTGGAGCTTTCTTT. The chain uses TRBV6-7 and TRBJ1-1; D remains ambiguous. TRBV6-7 is assigned to the ORF class and has an uncertain function. The V end was cut by 2 bases, the J end by 10 bases, with 8 bases between. There are 11 residues in the CDR3.

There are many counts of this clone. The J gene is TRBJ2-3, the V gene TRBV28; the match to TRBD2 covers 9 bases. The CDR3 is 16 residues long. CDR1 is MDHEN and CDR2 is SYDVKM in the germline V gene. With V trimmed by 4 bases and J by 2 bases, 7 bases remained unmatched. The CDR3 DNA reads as TGTGCCAGCAGTTCCTTAGCGGGGGCCTCCACAGATACGCAGTATTTT. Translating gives CASSSLAGASTDTQYF. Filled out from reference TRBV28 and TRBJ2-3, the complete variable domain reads DVKVTQSSRYLVKRTGEKVFLECVQDMDHENMFWYRQDPGLGLRLIYFSYDVKMKEKGDIPEGYSVSREKKERFSLILESASTNQTSMYLCASSSLAGASTDTQYFGPGTRLTVL.

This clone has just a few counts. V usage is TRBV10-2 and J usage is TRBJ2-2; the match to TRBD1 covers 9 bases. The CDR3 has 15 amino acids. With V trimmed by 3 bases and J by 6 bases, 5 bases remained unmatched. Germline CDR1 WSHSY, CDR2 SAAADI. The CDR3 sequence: CASSEGDRDAGELFF. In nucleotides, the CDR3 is TGCGCCAGCAGTGAAGGGGACAGGGATGCCGGGGAGCTGTTTTTT.

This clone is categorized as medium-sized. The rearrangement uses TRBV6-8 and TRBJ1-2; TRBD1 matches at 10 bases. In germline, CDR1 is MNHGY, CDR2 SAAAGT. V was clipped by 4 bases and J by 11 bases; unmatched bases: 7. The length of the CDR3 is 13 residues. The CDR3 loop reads CASSWGQGRGYTF. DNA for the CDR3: TGTGCCAGCAGTTGGGGACAGGGGAGAGGTTACACCTTC.